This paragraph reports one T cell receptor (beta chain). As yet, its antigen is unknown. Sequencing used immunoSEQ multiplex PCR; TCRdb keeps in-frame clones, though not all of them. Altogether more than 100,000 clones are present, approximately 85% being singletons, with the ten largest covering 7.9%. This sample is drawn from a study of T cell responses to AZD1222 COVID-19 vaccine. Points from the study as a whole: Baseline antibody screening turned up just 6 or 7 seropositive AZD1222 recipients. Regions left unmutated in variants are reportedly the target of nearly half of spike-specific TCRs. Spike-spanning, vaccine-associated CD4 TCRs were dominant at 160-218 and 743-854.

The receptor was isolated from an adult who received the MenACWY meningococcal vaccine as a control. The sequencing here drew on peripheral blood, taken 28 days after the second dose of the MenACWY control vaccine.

CDR3 DNA sequence: TGTGCCAGCATGGGATTGGGGGCGCTGAATGGCTACACCTTC. It codes for CASMGLGALNGYTF. The chain links TRBV4-2 to TRBJ1-2; D perhaps matches TRBD1 (6 bases). This CDR3 is 14 amino acids long. V was cut by 7 bases and J by 6 bases, with 18 bases left in between. CDR1 and CDR2 (germline): LGHNA, YNFKEQ.